This is a list of T cell receptor beta chains from one sample in a study of blood T cell repertoires in COVID-19. Only in-frame clones appear in the TCRdb table, and some are missing; sequencing was by immunoSEQ multiplex PCR. Among about 260,000 clones listed, roughly 86% were seen once. Sequences were obtained from peripheral blood. Receptors were obtained from a middle-aged man who had recovered from COVID-19. The CDR3 runs from the conserved cysteine through the conserved F or W. D genes are given only for firm matches. Not all rows give a size; the values are once, few, many and, for expanded clones, a class.

V	length	J	size	D	DNA	CDR3
TRBV7-9	15	TRBJ2-3	.	TRBD1	TGTGCCAGCAGCTTAGGGGGGACAGGGGCCGATACGCAGTATTTT	CASSLGGTGADTQYF
TRBV7-8	18	TRBJ2-2	.	TRBD2	TGTGCCAGCAGCTTAGTGGTAGCGGGGGGGCTGAACACCGGGGAGCTGTTTTTT	CASSLVVAGGLNTGELFF
TRBV25-1	15	TRBJ2-1	.	TRBD1	TGTGCCAGCAGGGGACAGCAACGCTCCTACAATGAGCAGTTCTTC	CASRGQQRSYNEQFF
TRBV6-5	13	TRBJ1-1	.	TRBD1	TGTGCCAGCAGTTGGCCAGGGGGCACTGAAGCTTTCTTT	CASSWPGGTEAFF
TRBV28	15	TRBJ2-7	once	.	TGTGCCAGCAGGACCCTCGACAGCAGCTCCTACGAGCAGTACTTC	CASRTLDSSSYEQYF
TRBV6-6	18	TRBJ1-6	.	TRBD1	TGTGCCAGCAGTCAAACAGGGGGTCCTAGCTCCTATAATTCACCCCTCCACTTT	CASSQTGGPSSYNSPLHF
TRBV7-9	15	TRBJ1-2	.	TRBD1	TGTGCCAGCAGCGATCGGGACAGAACTAACTATGGCTACACCTTC	CASSDRDRTNYGYTF
TRBV3-1/TRBV3-2	19	TRBJ2-1	.	.	TGTGCCAGCAGCCAAGATCGCGGAGGGGGGGCCCTAATTTCGAATGAGCAGTTCTTC	CASSQDRGGGALISNEQFF
TRBV6-5	15	TRBJ2-3	.	TRBD2	TGTGCCAGCAGCCCACTAGCGGGAGGCTCAGATACGCAGTATTTT	CASSPLAGGSDTQYF
TRBV3-1/TRBV3-2	15	TRBJ1-3	.	TRBD1	TGTGCCAGCAGCCTGGGCTTGGACAGGATAAACACCATATATTTT	CASSLGLDRINTIYF
TRBV29-1	15	TRBJ1-1	few	.	TGCAGCGTTGAAGACCCAACTAGAAGTGCCACTGAAGCTTTCTTT	CSVEDPTRSATEAFF
TRBV28	12	TRBJ1-6	.	.	TGTGCCAGCAGTTTGAGTGATTCACCCCTCCACTTT	CASSLSDSPLHF
TRBV2	13	TRBJ2-7	.	.	TGTGCCAGCAGTGAAGCGCTTCCGGGGGAGCAGTACTTC	CASSEALPGEQYF
TRBV9	16	TRBJ2-2	few	TRBD2	TGTGCCAGCAGCGTAGAGCTAGCGGGGAACACCGGGGAGCTGTTTTTT	CASSVELAGNTGELFF
TRBV7-2	14	TRBJ2-7	.	.	TGTGCCAGCAGCTTATCAGGGTCATCCTACGAGCAGTACTTC	CASSLSGSSYEQYF
TRBV3-1/TRBV3-2	14	TRBJ1-2	.	.	TGTGCCAGCAGCTCTCGAAGGGGCCTCTATGGCTACACCTTC	CASSSRRGLYGYTF
TRBV3-1/TRBV3-2	14	TRBJ2-2	once	.	TGTGCCAGCAGCCAAGTTGGAGGGACCGGGGAGCTGTTTTTT	CASSQVGGTGELFF
TRBV10-1	13	TRBJ2-1	.	TRBD1	TGCGCCAGCCCGGGACAGGGAGGCAATGAGCAGTTCTTC	CASPGQGGNEQFF
TRBV5-4	15	TRBJ2-7	.	.	TGTGCCAGCAGCTTACAGGGAGAGGTGGCCTACGAGCAGTACTTC	CASSLQGEVAYEQYF
TRBV9	18	TRBJ2-3	.	TRBD2	TGTGCCAGCAGCGCCCTCCCGACAGCGGGGAGGAGCACAGATACGCAGTATTTT	CASSALPTAGRSTDTQYF
TRBV7-9	16	TRBJ2-7	once	.	TGTGCCAGCAGCTCCCCCGGAGGGCGGTCCTCCTACGAGCAGTACTTC	CASSSPGGRSSYEQYF
TRBV7-9	12	TRBJ1-6	.	TRBD1	TGTGGTACGACAGGGTTTAATTCACCCCTCCACTTT	CGTTGFNSPLHF
TRBV29-1	13	TRBJ1-2	.	TRBD1	TGCAGCGCGAGAACAGGGGCCAACTATGGCTACACCTTC	CSARTGANYGYTF
TRBV3-1/TRBV3-2	15	TRBJ2-5	.	TRBD2	TGTGCCAGCAGCCGGACTAGCGGGGTTCAAGAGACCCAGTACTTC	CASSRTSGVQETQYF
TRBV7-2	15	TRBJ2-7	.	TRBD1	TGTGCCAGCAGCTGGGGGACAGGGATAATGGACGAGCAGTACTTC	CASSWGTGIMDEQYF
TRBV5-6	14	TRBJ2-7	.	.	TGTGCCAGCAGCCGGACAGAGGCCTCCTACGAGCAGTACTTC	CASSRTEASYEQYF
TRBV5-1	17	TRBJ1-1	.	TRBD1	TGCGCCAGCGGCATCCGGGAACAGGGGGCCATGAACACTGAAGCTTTCTTT	CASGIREQGAMNTEAFF
TRBV14	14	TRBJ1-2	.	.	TGTGCCAGCAGTCGAGACTTTGTCCCTTATGGCTACACCTTC	CASSRDFVPYGYTF
TRBV30	16	TRBJ1-4	.	TRBD1	TGTGCCTGGAGTTTAGGGCAGGGGGTCCCTAATGAAAAACTGTTTTTT	CAWSLGQGVPNEKLFF
TRBV24-1	15	TRBJ1-5	.	.	TGTGCCACCGACCGATCCGACAGTAAGAATCAGCCCCAGCATTTT	CATDRSDSKNQPQHF
TRBV27	17	TRBJ1-1	.	TRBD1	TGTGCCAGCAGCTCAGCCGGGACAGGGTATATTTGGACTGAAGCTTTCTTT	CASSSAGTGYIWTEAFF
TRBV12-3/TRBV12-4	12	TRBJ1-6	once	.	TGTGCCAGCAGTTTTAGCAAGTCACCCCTCCACTTT	CASSFSKSPLHF
TRBV24-1	15	TRBJ2-7	.	TRBD2	TGTGCCCGAATGGGCATGCCGACTAGCTCGTGCGAGCAGTACTTC	CARMGMPTSSCEQYF
TRBV18	15	TRBJ2-5	.	TRBD1	TGTGCCAGCTCATTTCAAACAGGGGTTGAAGAGACCCAGTACTTC	CASSFQTGVEETQYF
TRBV5-1	17	TRBJ1-4	once	.	TGCGCCAGCAGCTCTGGGGGGGGGCGCTTGGCTAATGAAAAACTGTTTTTT	CASSSGGGRLANEKLFF
TRBV2	13	TRBJ2-1	.	.	TGTGCCAGCGGGGGCAGTACCTACAATGAGCAGTTCTTC	CASGGSTYNEQFF
TRBV2	13	TRBJ1-5	.	.	TGTGCCAGCCGGGAGGACAGTAATCAGCCCCAGCATTTT	CASREDSNQPQHF
TRBV5-4	14	TRBJ2-3	.	.	TGTGCCAGCAGCCCGGGACTTCGCACAGATACGCAGTATTTT	CASSPGLRTDTQYF
TRBV18	13	TRBJ2-3	.	.	TGTGCCAGCCCTGGGACTAGCACAGATACGCAGTATTTT	CASPGTSTDTQYF
TRBV13	15	TRBJ2-1	.	TRBD1	TGTGCCAGCAGCCTCTCAGGGGGCTCCTACAATGAGCAGTTCTTC	CASSLSGGSYNEQFF
TRBV5-4	13	TRBJ2-5	.	.	TGTGCCAGCAGCTTTAATCGGCAAGAGACCCAGTACTTC	CASSFNRQETQYF
TRBV5-1	14	TRBJ1-1	.	TRBD1	TGCGCCAGCAGCTCCGGACAGGGAAAGACTGAAGCTTTCTTT	CASSSGQGKTEAFF
TRBV14	13	TRBJ2-3	.	TRBD1	TGTGCCAGCAGCCGGGACAGGGTGGATACGCAGTATTTT	CASSRDRVDTQYF
TRBV19	14	TRBJ1-1	.	TRBD1	TGTGCCACCGCGCAGGGGGCCTATGACACTGAAGCTTTCTTT	CATAQGAYDTEAFF